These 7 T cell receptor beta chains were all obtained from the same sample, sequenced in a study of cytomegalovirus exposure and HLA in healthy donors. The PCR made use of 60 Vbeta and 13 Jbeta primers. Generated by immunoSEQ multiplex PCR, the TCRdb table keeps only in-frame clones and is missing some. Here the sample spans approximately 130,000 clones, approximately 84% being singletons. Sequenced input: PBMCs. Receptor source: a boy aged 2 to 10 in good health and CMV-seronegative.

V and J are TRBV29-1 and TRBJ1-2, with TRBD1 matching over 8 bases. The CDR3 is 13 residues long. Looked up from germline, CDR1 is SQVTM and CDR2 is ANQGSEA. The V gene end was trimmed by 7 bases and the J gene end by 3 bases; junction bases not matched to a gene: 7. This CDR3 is CSAVPQGDYGYTF. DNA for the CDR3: TGCAGCGCAGTTCCACAGGGGGACTATGGCTACACCTTC.

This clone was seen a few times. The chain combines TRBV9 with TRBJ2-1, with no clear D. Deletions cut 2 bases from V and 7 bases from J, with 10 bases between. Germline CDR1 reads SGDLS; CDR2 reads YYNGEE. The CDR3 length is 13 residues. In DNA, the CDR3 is TGTGCCAGCAGCGTGTCCCACGGGAATGAGCAGTTCTTC. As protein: CASSVSHGNEQFF.

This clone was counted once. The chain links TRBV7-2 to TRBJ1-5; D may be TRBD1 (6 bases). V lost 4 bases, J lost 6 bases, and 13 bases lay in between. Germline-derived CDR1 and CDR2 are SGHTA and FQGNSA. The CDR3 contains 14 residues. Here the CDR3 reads CASSSQGPIQPQHF. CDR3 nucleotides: TGTGCCAGCAGCTCACAGGGACCCATTCAGCCCCAGCATTTT.

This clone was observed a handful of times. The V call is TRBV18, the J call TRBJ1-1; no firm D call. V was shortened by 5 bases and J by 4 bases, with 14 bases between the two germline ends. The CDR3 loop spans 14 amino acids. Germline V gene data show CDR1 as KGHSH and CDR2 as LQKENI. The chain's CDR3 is CASSSQPAGTEAFF. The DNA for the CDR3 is TGTGCCAGCTCATCCCAGCCCGCGGGCACTGAAGCTTTCTTT.

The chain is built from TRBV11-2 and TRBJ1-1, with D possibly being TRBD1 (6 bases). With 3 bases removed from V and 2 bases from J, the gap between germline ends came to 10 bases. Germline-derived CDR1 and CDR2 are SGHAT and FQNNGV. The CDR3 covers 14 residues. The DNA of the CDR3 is TGTGCCAGCAGCTTTAGGGGGGGTAACACTGAAGCTTTCTTT. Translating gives CASSFRGGNTEAFF.

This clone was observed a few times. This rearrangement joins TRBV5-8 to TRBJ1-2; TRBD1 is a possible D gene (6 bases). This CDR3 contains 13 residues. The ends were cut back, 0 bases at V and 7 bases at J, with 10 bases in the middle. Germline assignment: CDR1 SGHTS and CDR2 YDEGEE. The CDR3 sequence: CASSLEGGTGYTF. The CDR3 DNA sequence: TGTGCCAGCAGCTTGGAAGGGGGAACTGGCTACACCTTC.

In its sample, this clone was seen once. The CDR3 sequence is CASSLSAGDHYNEQFF. The CDR3 DNA reads TGTGCCAGCAGTTTATCGGCGGGAGACCACTACAATGAGCAGTTCTTC. The genes are TRBV27 and TRBJ2-1; 7 nucleotides agree with TRBD2. Germline V gives CDR1 MNHEY, CDR2 SMNVEV (reference sequence). Trimming cost V 0 bases and J 3 bases; bases outside gene matches: 5. The CDR3 is made up of 16 amino acids.